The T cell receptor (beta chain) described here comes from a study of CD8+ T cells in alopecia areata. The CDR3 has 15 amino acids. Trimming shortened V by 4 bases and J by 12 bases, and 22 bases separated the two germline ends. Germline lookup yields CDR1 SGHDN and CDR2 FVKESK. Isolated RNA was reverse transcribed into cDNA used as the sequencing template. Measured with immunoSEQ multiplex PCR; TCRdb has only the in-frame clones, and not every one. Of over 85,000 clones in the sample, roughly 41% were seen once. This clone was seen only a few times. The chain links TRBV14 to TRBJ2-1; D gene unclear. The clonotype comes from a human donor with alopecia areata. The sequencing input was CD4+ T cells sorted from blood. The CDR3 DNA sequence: TGTGCCAGCAGCCGGGCTCTTCTCTACAATGATGCGCAGTTCTTC. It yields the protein CASSRALLYNDAQFF.